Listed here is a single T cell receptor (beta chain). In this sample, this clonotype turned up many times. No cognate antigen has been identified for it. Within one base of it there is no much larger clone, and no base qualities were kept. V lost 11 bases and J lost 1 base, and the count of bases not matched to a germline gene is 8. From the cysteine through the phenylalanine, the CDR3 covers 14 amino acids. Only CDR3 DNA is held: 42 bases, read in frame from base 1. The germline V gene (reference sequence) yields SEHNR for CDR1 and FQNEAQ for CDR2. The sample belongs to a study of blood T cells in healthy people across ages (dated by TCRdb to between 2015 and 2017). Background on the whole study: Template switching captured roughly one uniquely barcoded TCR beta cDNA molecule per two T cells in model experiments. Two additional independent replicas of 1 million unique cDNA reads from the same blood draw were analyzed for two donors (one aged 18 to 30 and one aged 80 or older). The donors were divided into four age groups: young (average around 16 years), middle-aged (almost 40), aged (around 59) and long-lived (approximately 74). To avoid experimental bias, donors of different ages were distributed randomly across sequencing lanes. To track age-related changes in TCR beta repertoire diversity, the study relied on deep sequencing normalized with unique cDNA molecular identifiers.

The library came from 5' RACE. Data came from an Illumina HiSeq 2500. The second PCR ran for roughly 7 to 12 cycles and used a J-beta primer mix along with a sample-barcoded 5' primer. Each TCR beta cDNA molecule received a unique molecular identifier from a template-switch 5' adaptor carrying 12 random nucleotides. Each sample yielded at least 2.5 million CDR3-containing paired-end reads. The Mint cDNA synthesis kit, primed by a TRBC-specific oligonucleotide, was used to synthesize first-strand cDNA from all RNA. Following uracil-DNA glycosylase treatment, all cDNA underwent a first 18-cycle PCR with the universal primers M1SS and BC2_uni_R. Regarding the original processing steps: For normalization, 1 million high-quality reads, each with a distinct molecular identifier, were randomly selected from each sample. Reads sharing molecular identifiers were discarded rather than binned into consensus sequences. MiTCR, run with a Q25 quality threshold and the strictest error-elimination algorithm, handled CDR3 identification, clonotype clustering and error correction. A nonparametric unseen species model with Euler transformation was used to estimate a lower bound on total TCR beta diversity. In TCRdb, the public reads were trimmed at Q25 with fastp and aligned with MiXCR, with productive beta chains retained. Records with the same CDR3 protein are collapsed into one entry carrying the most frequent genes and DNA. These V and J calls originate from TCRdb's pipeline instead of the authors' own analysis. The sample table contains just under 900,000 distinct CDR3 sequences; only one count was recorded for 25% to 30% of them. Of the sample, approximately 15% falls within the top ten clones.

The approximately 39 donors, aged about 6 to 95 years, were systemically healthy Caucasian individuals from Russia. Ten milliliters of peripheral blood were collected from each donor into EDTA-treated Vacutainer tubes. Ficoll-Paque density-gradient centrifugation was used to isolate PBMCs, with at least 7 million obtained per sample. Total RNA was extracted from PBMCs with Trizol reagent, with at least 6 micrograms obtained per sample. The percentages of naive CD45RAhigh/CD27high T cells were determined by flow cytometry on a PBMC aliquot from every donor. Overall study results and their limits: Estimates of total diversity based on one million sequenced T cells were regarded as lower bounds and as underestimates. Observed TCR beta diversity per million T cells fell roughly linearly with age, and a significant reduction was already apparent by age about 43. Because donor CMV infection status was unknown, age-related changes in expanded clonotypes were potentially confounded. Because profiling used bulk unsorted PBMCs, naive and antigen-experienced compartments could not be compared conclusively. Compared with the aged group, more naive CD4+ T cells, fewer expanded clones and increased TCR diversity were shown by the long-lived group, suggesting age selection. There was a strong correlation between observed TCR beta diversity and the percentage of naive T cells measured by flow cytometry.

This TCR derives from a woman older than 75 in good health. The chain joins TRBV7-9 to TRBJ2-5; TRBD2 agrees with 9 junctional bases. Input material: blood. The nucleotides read TGTGCCGGGGCTAGCGGGGATGCCCAAGAGACCCAGTACTTC. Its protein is CAGASGDAQETQYF.